The 15 T cell receptor beta chains given below trace back to one sample, sequenced in a study of identical twins. TCRdb reprocessed the 5' RACE reads via MiXCR and lists one record per CDR3 protein. The sample yields some 1,700,000 distinct CDR3 sequences, about 32% seen once. Sequenced material: cord blood. The source of these receptors is a newborn girl in good health.

The J gene is TRBJ1-5, the V gene TRBV6-1; the D is unclear. The V gene lost 3 bases and the J gene lost 3 bases, with 6 bases spanning the gap. The CDR3 is 13 amino acids. Germline V gene data show CDR1 as MNHNS and CDR2 as SASEGT. As DNA, the CDR3 is TGTGCCAGCAGTGAGCCCTTCAATCAGCCCCAGCATTTT. This sequence encodes CASSEPFNQPQHF.

J is TRBJ2-7 and V is TRBV4-2; 8 bases agree with TRBD2. CDR1 and CDR2 from the germline V gene are LGHNA and YNFKEQ. V dropped 3 bases and J dropped 0; count of bases not matched to a gene: 4. This CDR3 is built from 15 residues. The CDR3 reads CASSHGTRRSYEQYF. In DNA, the CDR3 is TGTGCCAGCAGCCACGGGACTAGACGCTCCTACGAGCAGTACTTC.

This clonotype showed up just a few times. The chain is built from TRBV12-3 or TRBV12-4 and TRBJ2-3; 11 bases line up with TRBD2. Trimming at V came to 5 bases and at J to 5 bases, leaving 6 bases not matched to a gene. The CDR3 has 15 amino acids. This CDR3 reads CASSDLTSGGDTQYF. The CDR3, as DNA: TGTGCCAGCAGTGACCTAACTAGCGGGGGAGATACGCAGTATTTT.

This clonotype was seen more than once but under ten times. J is TRBJ1-2 and V is TRBV29-1; 7 positions agree with TRBD1. V dropped 3 bases and J dropped 8; count of bases not matched to a gene: 6. The V gene's germline CDR1 is SQVTM and CDR2 ANQGSEA. CDR3 length equals 12 residues. DNA of the CDR3: TGCAGCGTTGAGCGGGCAGGGGGAGGCTACACCTTC. Its translation is CSVERAGGGYTF.

The chain's CDR3 is CASNPSGVQETQYF. As DNA, the CDR3 is TGTGCCAGCAACCCCTCCGGGGTCCAAGAGACCCAGTACTTC. The V call is TRBV2, the J call TRBJ2-5; D possibly corresponds to TRBD2 (5 bases). This CDR3 spans 14 amino acids. Per the germline V gene, CDR1 is SNHLY and CDR2 is FYNNEI. Trimming pared 7 bases from V and 1 base from J, leaving 13 bases between.

The chain is built from TRBV7-6 and TRBJ1-2, with 7 bases matching TRBD1. J lost 7 bases, V lost 1 base, and 6 bases had no gene match. CDR1 is SGHVS and CDR2 is FNYEAQ in the germline V gene. The CDR3 extends over 14 amino acids. The CDR3 coding sequence is TGTGCCAGCAGCTTAGGCACAGGGGCGGGTGGCTACACCTTC. Protein product: CASSLGTGAGGYTF. Using reference TRBV7-6 and TRBJ1-2 for the parts outside the CDR3, the full variable domain is GAGVSQSPRYKVTKRGQDVALRCDPISGHVSLYWYRQALGQGPEFLTYFNYEAQQDKSGLPNDRFSAERPEGSISTLTIQRTEQRDSAMYRCASSLGTGAGGYTFGSGTRLTVV.

This clonotype was observed a handful of times. The chain recombines TRBV28 with TRBJ2-3; D not resolved. This CDR3 is 14 amino acids long. Germline-derived CDR1 and CDR2 are MDHEN and SYDVKM. Trimming stripped 2 bases from V and 6 bases from J, with 12 bases between. CDR3 sequence (DNA): TGTGCCAGCAGTTTAAGAAGGGATTGGGATACGCAGTATTTT. Its protein is CASSLRRDWDTQYF.

V gene TRBV7-2 combines with J gene TRBJ1-6, with unresolved D. The CDR3 has 17 amino acids. Per germline, CDR1 SGHTA and CDR2 FQGNSA. Trimming took 2 bases from V and 4 from J, leaving 15 bases between them. The CDR3 here is CASSLSPPGPYNSPLHF. CDR3 nucleotides: TGTGCCAGCAGCTTATCCCCGCCAGGCCCGTATAATTCACCCCTCCACTTT.

The V call is TRBV3-1, the J call TRBJ1-2; 12 bases are shared with TRBD1. Germline values: CDR1 LGHDT, CDR2 YNNKEL (reference sequence). The junction had 10 bases not matched to a gene; V was cut back by 4 bases and J by 7 bases. The CDR3 sequence is 16 residues long. The chain's CDR3 is CASSRLPGQGAGGYTF. CDR3 in DNA: TGTGCCAGCAGCCGACTACCGGGACAGGGGGCAGGTGGCTACACCTTC.

This clonotype appeared a few times. The CDR3 region is CASSRASGRRNTGELFF. The CDR3 region has the DNA TGTGCCAGCTCACGGGCTAGCGGGAGAAGAAACACCGGGGAGCTGTTTTTT. The chain combines TRBV18 with TRBJ2-2; 10 nucleotides line up with TRBD2. The CDR3 runs 17 residues. The ends lost 4 bases at V and 2 bases at J; junction bases unmatched: 7. The germline V gene has CDR1 KGHSH and CDR2 LQKENI.

This clonotype has just a few counts. The chain couples TRBV11-2 to TRBJ2-3; 9 nucleotides agree with TRBD2. This CDR3 has 16 residues. V shed 0 bases, J shed 3 bases, and the junction held 4 bases outside the gene matches. CDR1 is SGHAT, CDR2 FQNNGV, per germline. The CDR3 DNA reads as TGTGCCAGCAGCTTAGAGGGACTAGCACTAACAGATACGCAGTATTTT. Protein sequence: CASSLEGLALTDTQYF. Variable domain in full (rest from reference TRBV11-2 and TRBJ2-3): EAGVAQSPRYKIIEKRQSVAFWCNPISGHATLYWYQQILGQGPKLLIQFQNNGVVDDSQLPKDRFSAERLKGVDSTLKIQPAKLEDSAVYLCASSLEGLALTDTQYFGPGTRLTVL.

This clonotype was counted only a few times. The chain links TRBV11-2 to TRBJ1-1, with D maybe TRBD1 (6 bases). CDR3 length: 14 amino acids. Germline lookup yields CDR1 SGHAT and CDR2 FQNNGV. Trimming took 6 bases from V and 1 from J, leaving 12 bases between them. In DNA, the CDR3 is TGTGCCAGCAGGTCACAGGGCCCGAACACTGAAGCTTTCTTT. This translates into CASRSQGPNTEAFF.

This clonotype was seen at least ten times. J is TRBJ2-3 and V is TRBV10-3, with 8 bases identical to TRBD2. This CDR3 region has 16 residues. Per germline, CDR1 ENHRY and CDR2 SYGVKD. The V segment lost 6 bases and the J segment 3 bases; nucleotides outside the gene matches: 11. CDR3 bases: TGTGCCATCAGCTCCCGGACTAGCAGCTTTACAGATACGCAGTATTTT. This translates into CAISSRTSSFTDTQYF.

This clonotype was found many times. The rearrangement links TRBV29-1 to TRBJ1-1, with 7 nucleotides matching TRBD1. The CDR3 spans 12 residues. Germline assignment: CDR1 SQVTM and CDR2 ANQGSEA. V shed 3 bases and J 5 bases; nucleotides not matched to a gene: 3. CDR3 DNA: TGCAGCGTTGACAGGGGGAGAACTGAAGCTTTCTTT. Protein: CSVDRGRTEAFF.

The chain joins TRBV7-2 to TRBJ2-3; no definite D call. The germline V and J ends were trimmed by 2 bases and 2 bases, with 11 bases remaining between them. This CDR3 has 15 amino acids. From germline, CDR1 is SGHTA and CDR2 FQGNSA. CDR3 loop: CASSLPYANTDTQYF. CDR3 in DNA: TGTGCCAGCAGCTTACCCTACGCTAACACAGATACGCAGTATTTT. The full variable domain, its missing parts supplied by reference TRBV7-2 and TRBJ2-3, is GAGVSQSPSNKVTEKGKDVELRCDPISGHTALYWYRQSLGQGLEFLIYFQGNSAPDKSGLPSDRFSAERTGGSVSTLTIQRTQQEDSAVYLCASSLPYANTDTQYFGPGTRLTVL.